Listed below are T cell receptor beta chains from one sample, sequenced in a study of blood T cell repertoires in COVID-19. Profiled with immunoSEQ multiplex PCR; TCRdb holds only in-frame clones, not every one. The data contain about 30,000 clones, approximately 80% of them seen just once; the ten biggest clones take up approximately 31%. The sequenced sample consisted of peripheral blood. The origin of the receptors is an elderly man with acute or convalescent COVID-19. Each CDR3 is given with its conserved first and last residue. The order of the fields is J gene, V gene, D gene, clone size, CDR3 protein, CDR3 DNA. The D gene is left open where the match is weak. Some rows have no size entry. The others give once, few or many, or a class for an expanded clone.

TRBJ1-5	TRBV5-5	TRBD1	NA	CASSLGQVEHQPQHF	TGTGCCAGCAGCCTGGGACAGGTGGAACATCAGCCCCAGCATTTT
TRBJ1-1	TRBV4-1	NA	once	CASSFGQNTEAFF	TGCGCCAGCAGCTTCGGACAGAACACTGAAGCTTTCTTT
TRBJ1-1	TRBV5-1	NA	NA	CASSPPGAGLGLNTEAFF	TGCGCCAGCAGCCCACCCGGCGCGGGACTTGGGCTGAACACTGAAGCTTTCTTT
TRBJ1-2	TRBV19	TRBD1	NA	CASRSAGGVYGYTF	TGTGCCAGTAGAAGTGCAGGGGGCGTCTATGGCTACACCTTC
TRBJ1-4	TRBV20-1	NA	NA	CSAFTDEKLFF	TGCAGTGCATTCACGGATGAAAAACTGTTTTTT
TRBJ2-2	TRBV9	NA	NA	CASSVTGNTGELFF	TGTGCCAGCAGCGTAACAGGGAACACCGGGGAGCTGTTTTTT
TRBJ2-3	TRBV6-6	NA	once	CASSAGGLSTDTQYF	TGTGCCAGCAGTGCCGGGGGGCTAAGCACAGATACGCAGTATTTT
TRBJ2-5	TRBV14	TRBD1	NA	CASSQGGTVLQETQYF	TGTGCCAGCAGCCAAGGGGGGACAGTTCTCCAAGAGACCCAGTACTTC
TRBJ2-7	TRBV3-1/TRBV3-2	NA	NA	CASSQASYEQYF	TGTGCCAGCAGCCAAGCCAGTTACGAGCAGTACTTC
TRBJ2-1	TRBV15	NA	NA	CATSRGPRTGNEQFF	TGTGCCACCAGCAGAGGGCCCAGGACGGGGAATGAGCAGTTCTTC